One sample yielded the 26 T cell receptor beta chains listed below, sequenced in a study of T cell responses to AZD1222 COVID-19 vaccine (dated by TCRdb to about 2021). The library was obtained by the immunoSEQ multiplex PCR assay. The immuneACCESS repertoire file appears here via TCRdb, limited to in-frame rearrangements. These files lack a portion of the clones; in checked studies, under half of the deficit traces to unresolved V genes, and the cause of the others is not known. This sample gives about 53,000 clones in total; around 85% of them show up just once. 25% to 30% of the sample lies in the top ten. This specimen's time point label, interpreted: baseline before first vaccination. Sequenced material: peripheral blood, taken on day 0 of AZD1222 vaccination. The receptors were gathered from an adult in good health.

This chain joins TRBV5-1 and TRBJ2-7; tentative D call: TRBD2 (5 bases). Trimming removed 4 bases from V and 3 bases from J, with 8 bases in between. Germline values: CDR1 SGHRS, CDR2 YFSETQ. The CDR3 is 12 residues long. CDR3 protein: CASSEDYYEQYF. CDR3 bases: TGCGCCAGCAGCGAAGACTACTACGAGCAGTACTTC.

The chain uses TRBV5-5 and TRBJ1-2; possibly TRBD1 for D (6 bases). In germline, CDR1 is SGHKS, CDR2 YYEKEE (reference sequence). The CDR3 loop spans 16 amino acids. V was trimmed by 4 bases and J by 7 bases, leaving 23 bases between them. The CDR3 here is CASSETTGLGRAGYTF. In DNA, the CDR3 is TGTGCCAGCAGCGAGACTACAGGGCTGGGAAGAGCTGGCTACACCTTC.

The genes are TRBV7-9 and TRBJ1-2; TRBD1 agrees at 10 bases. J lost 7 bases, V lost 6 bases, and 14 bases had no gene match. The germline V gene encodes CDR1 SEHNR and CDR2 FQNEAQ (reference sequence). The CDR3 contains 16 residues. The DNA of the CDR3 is TGTGCCAGCAGTTTGATGGTTGACAGGGGGCGTAGTGGCTACACCTTC. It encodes CASSLMVDRGRSGYTF.

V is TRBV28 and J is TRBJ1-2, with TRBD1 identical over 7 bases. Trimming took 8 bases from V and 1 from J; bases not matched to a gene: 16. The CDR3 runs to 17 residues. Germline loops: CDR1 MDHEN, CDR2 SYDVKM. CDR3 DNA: TGTGCCAGCGGGTCCGCGGGCAGGGGGGTCGGTAACTATGGCTACACCTTC. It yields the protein CASGSAGRGVGNYGYTF.

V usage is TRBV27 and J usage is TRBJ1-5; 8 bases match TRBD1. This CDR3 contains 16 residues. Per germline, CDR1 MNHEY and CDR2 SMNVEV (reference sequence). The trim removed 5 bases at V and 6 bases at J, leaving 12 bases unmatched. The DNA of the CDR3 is TGTGCCAGCAGTACCAATCAGGGGGCCTCCGGTCAGCCCCAGCATTTT. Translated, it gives CASSTNQGASGQPQHF.

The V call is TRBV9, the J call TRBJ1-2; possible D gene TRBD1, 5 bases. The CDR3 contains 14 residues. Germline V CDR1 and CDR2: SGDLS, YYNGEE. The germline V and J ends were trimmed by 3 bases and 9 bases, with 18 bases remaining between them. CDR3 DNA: TGTGCCAGCAGCGCGGGACTGCCTGCCTGGAGCTACACCTTC. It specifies CASSAGLPAWSYTF.

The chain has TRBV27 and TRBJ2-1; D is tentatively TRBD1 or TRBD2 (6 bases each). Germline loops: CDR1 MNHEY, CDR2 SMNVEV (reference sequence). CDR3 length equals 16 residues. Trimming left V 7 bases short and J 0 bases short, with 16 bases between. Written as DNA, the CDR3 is TGTGCCAGCACCGCTTGGAGGGGGAGCTCCTACAATGAGCAGTTCTTC. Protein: CASTAWRGSSYNEQFF.

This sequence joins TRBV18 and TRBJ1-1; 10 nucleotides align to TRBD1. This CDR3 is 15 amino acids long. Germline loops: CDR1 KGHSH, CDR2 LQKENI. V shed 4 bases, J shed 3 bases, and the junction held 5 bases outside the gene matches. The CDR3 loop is CASSLDRGQDTEAFF. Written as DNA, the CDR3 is TGTGCCAGCTCACTCGACAGGGGGCAGGACACTGAAGCTTTCTTT.

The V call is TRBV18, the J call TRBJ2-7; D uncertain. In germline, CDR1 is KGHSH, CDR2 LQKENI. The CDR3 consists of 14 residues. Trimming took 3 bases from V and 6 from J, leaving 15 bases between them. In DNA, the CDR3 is TGTGCCAGCTCACCGGATGGAAGCCGCAGCGAGCAGTACTTC. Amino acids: CASSPDGSRSEQYF.

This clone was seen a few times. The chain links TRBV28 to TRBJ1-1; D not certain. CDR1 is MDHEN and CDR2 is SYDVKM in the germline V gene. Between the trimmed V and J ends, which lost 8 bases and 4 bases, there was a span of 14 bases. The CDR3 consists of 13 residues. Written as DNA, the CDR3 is TGTGCCAGCGGTGAGGGCGGTGGCACTGAAGCTTTCTTT. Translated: CASGEGGGTEAFF.

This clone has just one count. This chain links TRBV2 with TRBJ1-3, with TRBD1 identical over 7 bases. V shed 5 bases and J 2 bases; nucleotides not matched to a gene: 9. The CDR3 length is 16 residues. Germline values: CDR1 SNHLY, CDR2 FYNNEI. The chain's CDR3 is CASSILDGTAGNTIYF. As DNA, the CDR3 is TGTGCCAGCAGTATCCTAGATGGGACAGCTGGAAACACCATATATTTT. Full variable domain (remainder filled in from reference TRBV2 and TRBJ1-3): EPEVTQTPSHQVTQMGQEVILRCVPISNHLYFYWYRQILGQKVEFLVSFYNNEISEKSEIFDDQFSVERPDGSNFTLKIRSTKLEDSAMYFCASSILDGTAGNTIYFGEGSWLTVV.

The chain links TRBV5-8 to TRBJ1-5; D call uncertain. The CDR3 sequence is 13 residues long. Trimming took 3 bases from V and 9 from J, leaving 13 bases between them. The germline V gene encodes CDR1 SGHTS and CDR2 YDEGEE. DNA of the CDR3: TGTGCCAGCAGCTCCCCGCCGGGGAGGCCCCAGCATTTT. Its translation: CASSSPPGRPQHF.

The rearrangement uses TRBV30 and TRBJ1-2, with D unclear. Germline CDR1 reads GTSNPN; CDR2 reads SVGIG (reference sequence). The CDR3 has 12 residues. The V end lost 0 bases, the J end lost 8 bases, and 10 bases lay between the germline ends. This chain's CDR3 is CAWSVLGGGYTF. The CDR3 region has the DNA TGTGCCTGGAGTGTGTTGGGCGGCGGCTACACCTTC.

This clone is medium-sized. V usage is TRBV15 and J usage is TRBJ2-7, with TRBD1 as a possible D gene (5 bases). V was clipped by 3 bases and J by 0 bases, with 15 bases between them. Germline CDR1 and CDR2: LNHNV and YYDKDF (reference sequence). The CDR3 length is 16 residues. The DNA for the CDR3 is TGTGCCACCAGCAGGCCAGCCACAGGTAACTCCTACGAGCAGTACTTC. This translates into CATSRPATGNSYEQYF.

This chain's CDR3 is CASIPDRGENTIYF. The CDR3 region has the DNA TGTGCCAGCATCCCGGACAGGGGGGAAAACACCATATATTTT. The chain employs TRBV7-9 and TRBJ1-3; TRBD1 matches at 10 bases. The trim removed 7 bases at V and 6 bases at J, leaving 6 bases unmatched. Germline V gives CDR1 SEHNR, CDR2 FQNEAQ (reference sequence). The CDR3 has 14 amino acids.

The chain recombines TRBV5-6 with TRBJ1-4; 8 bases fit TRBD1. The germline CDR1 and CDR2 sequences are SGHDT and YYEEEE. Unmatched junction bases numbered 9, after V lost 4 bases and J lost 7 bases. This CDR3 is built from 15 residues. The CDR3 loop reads CASSPRTGRGEKLFF. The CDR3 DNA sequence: TGTGCCAGCAGCCCTCGGACAGGGAGAGGTGAAAAACTGTTTTTT.

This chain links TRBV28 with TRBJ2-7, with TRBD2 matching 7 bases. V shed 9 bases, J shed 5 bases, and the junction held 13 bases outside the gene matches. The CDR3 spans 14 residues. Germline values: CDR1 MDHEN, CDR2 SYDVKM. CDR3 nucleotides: TGTGCCAGTCAAACAAGGCGGGAGCACCACGAGCAGTACTTC. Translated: CASQTRREHHEQYF.

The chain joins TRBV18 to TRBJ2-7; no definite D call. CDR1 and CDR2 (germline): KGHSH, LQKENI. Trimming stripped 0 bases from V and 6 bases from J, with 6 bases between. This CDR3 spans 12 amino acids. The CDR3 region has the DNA TGTGCCAGCTCACCACCGGGGTCCGAGCAGTACTTC. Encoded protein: CASSPPGSEQYF.

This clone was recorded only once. The CDR3 bases are TGTGCCAGCTCACAACCGGGAACGTACGAGCAGTACTTC. Protein: CASSQPGTYEQYF. This rearrangement joins TRBV18 to TRBJ2-7; TRBD2 is a possible D gene (5 bases). Trimming shortened V by 4 bases and J by 4 bases, and 11 bases separated the two germline ends. The CDR3 is 13 amino acids. From germline, CDR1 is KGHSH and CDR2 LQKENI.

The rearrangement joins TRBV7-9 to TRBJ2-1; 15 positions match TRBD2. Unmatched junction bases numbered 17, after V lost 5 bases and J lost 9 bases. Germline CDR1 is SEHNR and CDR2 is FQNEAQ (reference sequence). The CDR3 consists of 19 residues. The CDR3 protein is CASSRTGWGLAGGPGEQFF. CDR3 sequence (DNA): TGTGCCAGCAGCCGGACAGGGTGGGGACTAGCGGGAGGCCCCGGTGAGCAGTTCTTC. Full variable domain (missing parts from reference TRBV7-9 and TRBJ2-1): DTGVSQNPRHKITKRGQNVTFRCDPISEHNRLYWYRQTLGQGPEFLTYFQNEAQLEKSRLLSDRFSAERPKGSFSTLEIQRTEQGDSAMYLCASSRTGWGLAGGPGEQFFGPGTRLTVL.

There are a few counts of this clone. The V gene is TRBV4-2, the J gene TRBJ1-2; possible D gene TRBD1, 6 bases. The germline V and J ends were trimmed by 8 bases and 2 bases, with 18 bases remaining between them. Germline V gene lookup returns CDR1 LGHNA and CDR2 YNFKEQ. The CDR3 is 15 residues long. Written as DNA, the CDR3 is TGTGCCAGCCGGAGCTGGGGGGCCCCAAACTATGGCTACACCTTC. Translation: CASRSWGAPNYGYTF.

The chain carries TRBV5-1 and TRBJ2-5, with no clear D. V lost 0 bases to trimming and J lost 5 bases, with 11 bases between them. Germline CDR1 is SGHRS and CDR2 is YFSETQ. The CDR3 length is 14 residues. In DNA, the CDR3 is TGCGCCAGCAGCTTGGCTCGGTTACATGAGACCCAGTACTTC. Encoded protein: CASSLARLHETQYF. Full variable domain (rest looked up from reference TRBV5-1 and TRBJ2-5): KAGVTQTPRYLIKTRGQQVTLSCSPISGHRSVSWYQQTPGQGLQFLFEYFSETQRNKGNFPGRFSGRQFSNSRSEMNVSTLELGDSALYLCASSLARLHETQYFGPGTRLLVL.

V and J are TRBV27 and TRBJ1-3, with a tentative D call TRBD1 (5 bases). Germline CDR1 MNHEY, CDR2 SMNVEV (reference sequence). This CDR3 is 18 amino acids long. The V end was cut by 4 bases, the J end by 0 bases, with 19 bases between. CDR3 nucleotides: TGTGCCAGCAGTTCCATACCCCCTGATAGGGGCTCTGGAAACACCATATATTTT. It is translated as CASSSIPPDRGSGNTIYF.

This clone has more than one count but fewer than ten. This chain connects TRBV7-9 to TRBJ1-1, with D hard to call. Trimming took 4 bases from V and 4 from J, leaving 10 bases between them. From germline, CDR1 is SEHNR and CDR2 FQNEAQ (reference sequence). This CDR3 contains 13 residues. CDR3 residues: CASSSGRATEAFF. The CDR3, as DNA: TGTGCCAGCAGCTCGGGAAGGGCCACTGAAGCTTTCTTT.

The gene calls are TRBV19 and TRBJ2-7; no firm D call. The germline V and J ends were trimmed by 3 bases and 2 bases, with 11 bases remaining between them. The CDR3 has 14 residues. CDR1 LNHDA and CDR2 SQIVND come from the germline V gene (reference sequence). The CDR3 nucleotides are TGTGCCAGTAGTATCTCGGGCCGAACCTACGAGCAGTACTTC. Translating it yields CASSISGRTYEQYF.

CDR3 sequence (DNA): TGTGCCACCACGGACACAGATACGCAGTATTTT. Its translation: CATTDTDTQYF. This chain uses TRBV24-1 with TRBJ2-3, with D unresolved. The CDR3 loop spans 11 amino acids. Germline CDR1 KGHDR, CDR2 SFDVKD. Trimming cost V 8 bases and J 2 bases, with 4 bases left between them.